This TCR beta chain was recovered during a study of T-cell memory formation after mild COVID-19. Findings and caveats of the study: Second-wave clones peaking on day 37 lacked confirmed SARS-CoV-2 specificity. The main location of contracting CD4+ clones was CM and EM, and that of contracting CD8+ clones was EMRA. Some clones that responded turned up in pre-infection memory, which suggests that cross-reactive memory joined in.

Trimming left V 1 base short and J 8 bases short, with 7 bases between. There are 12 residues in the CDR3. Germline values: CDR1 SGHDT, CDR2 YYEEEE. Points on this clonotype: Its antigen is still unknown.

Employing constant-segment primers, 5'RACE generated TCR alpha and TCR beta cDNA libraries bearing sample barcodes and UMIs. One entry per CDR3 protein, called by TCRdb with MiXCR from the 5' RACE reads. The sample includes hundreds of thousands of distinct CDR3 sequences, 20% to 25% of them seen just once. This clonotype was sampled from an adult woman who had mild COVID-19 (a few samples of this study predate the infection). Cell type and time point are not known. This chain links TRBV5-6 with TRBJ2-4, with D possibly called TRBD1 or TRBD2 (5 bases each). Source material: PBMCs or a T cell subset sorted from them (not recorded which). CDR3 coding DNA: TGTGCCAGCAGCTTGACGGGGCACATTCAGTACTTC. This codes for CASSLTGHIQYF.